A selection of T cell receptor beta chains follows, all from one sample in a study of blood T cell repertoires in COVID-19. The data were produced by immunoSEQ multiplex PCR, yet TCRdb's version contains in-frame clones alone and is incomplete. The table shows some 200,000 clones, with roughly 76% occurring only once. The sample comprised peripheral blood. The source of these receptors is a woman in her forties or fifties with active or convalescent COVID-19. Both conserved end residues are part of each CDR3. A D gene is named only where the DNA matches it firmly. Clone size, where shown, is once, few, many, or a class for clones that have expanded.

TRBJ2-1 - TRBD2 TRBV28 CASRAGGGLDYNEQFF TGTGCCAGCAGAGCCGGGGGGGGTCTAGACTACAATGAGCAGTTCTTC
TRBJ1-2 few TRBD1 TRBV19 CASSIGVQGARFGGYTF TGTGCCAGTAGTATTGGGGTACAGGGGGCGCGTTTTGGAGGCTACACCTTC
TRBJ1-6 few TRBD1 TRBV28 CASSLRTGAYNSPLHF TGTGCCAGCAGTCTGCGGACAGGGGCCTATAATTCACCCCTCCACTTT
TRBJ2-2 once - TRBV27 CASTSTGRANTGELFF TGTGCCAGCACCTCCACCGGCAGGGCGAACACCGGGGAGCTGTTTTTT
TRBJ1-3 - - TRBV7-2 CASSHIDSLETPGNTIYF TGTGCCAGCAGCCATATTGACTCATTGGAGACCCCAGGAAACACCATATATTTT
TRBJ2-5 - TRBD2 TRBV11-2 CASSLDGGGPQETQYF TGTGCCAGCAGCTTAGATGGCGGGGGGCCCCAAGAGACCCAGTACTTC
TRBJ1-4 - - TRBV10-3 CAISDTGTLNEKLFF TGTGCCATCAGTGATACCGGGACACTTAATGAAAAACTGTTTTTT
TRBJ2-2 - - TRBV7-6 CASSLGRWGGTEATGELFF TGTGCCAGCAGCTTAGGTCGGTGGGGCGGGACAGAGGCCACCGGGGAGCTGTTTTTT
TRBJ1-2 - - TRBV7-2 CASSPRLSNYGYTF TGTGCCAGCAGCCCCCGACTGTCTAACTATGGCTACACCTTC
TRBJ2-5 - TRBD2 TRBV5-1 CASSLGAGSRMETQYF TGCGCCAGCAGCTTGGGAGCGGGAAGTCGAATGGAGACCCAGTACTTC
TRBJ1-1 - - TRBV6-1 CASSEYREGTEAFF TGTGCCAGCAGTGAATACAGGGAGGGCACTGAAGCTTTCTTT
TRBJ2-5 - TRBD1 TRBV7-2 CASSLGQGWETQYF TGTGCCAGCAGCTTAGGACAGGGGTGGGAGACCCAGTACTTC
TRBJ1-1 few TRBD1 TRBV6-5 CASSYTGQGAEAFF TGTGCCAGCAGTTACACGGGACAGGGGGCTGAAGCTTTCTTT
TRBJ1-5 - TRBD1 TRBV6-5 CASSYSGGVQPQHF TGTGCCAGCAGTTATTCAGGGGGCGTTCAGCCCCAGCATTTT
TRBJ2-7 - - TRBV6-2/TRBV6-3 CASSYWGGTEQYF TGTGCCAGCAGTTACTGGGGCGGGACCGAGCAGTACTTC
TRBJ1-2 few - TRBV6-2/TRBV6-3 CASSRRSPDGYTF TGTGCCAGCAGTCGACGGAGCCCAGATGGCTACACCTTC
TRBJ1-2 - - TRBV4-3 CASSRTGNGYTF TGCGCCAGCAGCCGCACAGGGAATGGCTACACCTTC
TRBJ2-5 - - TRBV7-2 CASSSSRGLRGIQYF TGTGCCAGCAGCTCGTCGAGGGGCCTTCGGGGGATCCAGTACTTC
TRBJ2-5 - - TRBV6-6 CASSPPRTDQETQYF TGTGCCAGCAGTCCTCCCAGGACAGACCAAGAGACCCAGTACTTC
TRBJ2-3 - - TRBV11-2 CASSLDYERDITTDTQYF TGTGCCAGCAGCTTAGATTACGAGCGGGACATAACAACAGATACGCAGTATTTT
TRBJ1-1 - TRBD1 TRBV28 CASSPERGRGTEAFF TGTGCCAGCAGTCCCGAGAGGGGGCGGGGCACTGAAGCTTTCTTT
TRBJ1-4 once TRBD1 TRBV30 CAWAGQANEKLFF TGTGCCTGGGCGGGACAGGCTAATGAAAAACTGTTTTTT
TRBJ1-2 - - TRBV5-4 CASSLAGQRYGYTF TGTGCCAGCAGCTTGGCCGGACAGCGCTATGGCTACACCTTC
TRBJ2-2 - TRBD1 TRBV11-3 CASSLATGETGELFF TGTGCCAGCAGCTTAGCGACAGGGGAGACCGGGGAGCTGTTTTTT
TRBJ1-5 - TRBD1 TRBV29-1 CSVGQGGQPQHF TGCAGCGTAGGACAGGGAGGCCAGCCCCAGCATTTT
TRBJ1-2 - - TRBV6-6 CASSADSYGYTF TGTGCCAGCAGTGCTGACAGCTATGGCTACACCTTC
TRBJ2-3 - - TRBV5-1 CASKLGDQNTDTQYF TGCGCCAGCAAACTTGGAGACCAGAACACAGATACGCAGTATTTT
TRBJ1-4 - - TRBV10-3 CAISEFPGGSTSEKLFF TGTGCCATCAGTGAGTTCCCCGGCGGGTCTACTAGCGAAAAACTGTTTTTT
TRBJ2-3 once TRBD2 TRBV19 CASSLQAGRELITDTQYF TGTGCCAGTAGTCTCCAAGCCGGGCGGGAGCTGATCACAGATACGCAGTATTTT
TRBJ1-3 - TRBD1 TRBV6-1 CASSDRDRAGNTIYF TGTGCCAGCAGTGATAGGGACAGGGCTGGAAACACCATATATTTT
TRBJ1-1 - - TRBV19 CASTLGSHNTEAFF TGTGCCAGTACCCTAGGGAGTCATAACACTGAAGCTTTCTTT
TRBJ2-7 - - TRBV10-3 CAIRGPATYEQYF TGTGCCATCAGGGGGCCAGCCACCTACGAGCAGTACTTC
TRBJ1-1 - TRBD1 TRBV5-1 CASRIGQGAEAFF TGCGCCAGCAGGATAGGACAGGGGGCTGAAGCTTTCTTT
TRBJ2-7 few TRBD1 TRBV7-8 CASSWGQGAHEQYF TGTGCCAGCAGCTGGGGACAGGGGGCCCACGAGCAGTACTTC
TRBJ2-1 - - TRBV18 CASSPPLGYNEQFF TGTGCCAGCTCACCACCGCTAGGTTACAATGAGCAGTTCTTC
TRBJ1-1 - TRBD1 TRBV6-5 CASSPDRGYTEAFF TGTGCCAGCAGTCCCGACAGGGGGTACACTGAAGCTTTCTTT
TRBJ2-1 - - TRBV18 CASSPPFSGNEQFF TGTGCCAGCTCACCACCGTTTAGCGGCAATGAGCAGTTCTTC
TRBJ1-6 - - TRBV5-1 CASSLRQALNSPLHF TGCGCCAGCAGCTTAAGACAGGCGCTGAATTCACCCCTCCACTTT
TRBJ2-2 - TRBD1 TRBV2 CASSVQGAAGELFF TGTGCCAGCAGTGTCCAGGGGGCAGCCGGGGAGCTGTTTTTT
TRBJ1-1 - - TRBV9 CASSVLGDTEAFF TGTGCCAGCAGCGTCTTAGGGGACACTGAAGCTTTCTTT
TRBJ2-1 - - TRBV18 CASSPPRTVKIREQFF TGTGCCAGCTCACCACCAAGGACAGTAAAGATTCGGGAGCAGTTCTTC
TRBJ2-1 once - TRBV27 CASSFGLGGSYNEQFF TGTGCCAGCAGTTTCGGCCTAGGAGGTTCCTACAATGAGCAGTTCTTC
TRBJ1-2 - - TRBV7-2 CASSLDSNFYGYTF TGTGCCAGCAGCTTAGACAGCAACTTCTATGGCTACACCTTC